This is a list of T cell receptor beta chains from one sample in a study of cytomegalovirus exposure and HLA in healthy donors. The protocol was immunoSEQ multiplex PCR, while the TCRdb copy is restricted to in-frame clones and leaves out a portion. The sample holds around 150,000 clones, roughly 74% seen once. Specimen: PBMCs. The receptor source for this set is a male donor in good health and CMV-seronegative. The CDR3 runs from the conserved cysteine through the conserved F or W. A D gene is named only where the DNA matches it firmly. A row's size may be missing; if present it is once, few, many or a size class.

TRBD1 | - | TRBJ1-4 | TRBV6-1 | TGTGCCACGGGACAGGGGGCGTCTAATGAAAAACTGTTTTTT | CATGQGASNEKLFF
- | once | TRBJ2-7 | TRBV7-2 | TGTGCCAGCAGCTCTACGCGGGGTCCCGAGCAGTACTTC | CASSSTRGPEQYF
TRBD1 | few | TRBJ2-5 | TRBV15 | TGTGCCACCAGCAGAGACTCGGACAGGGGGCTTGAGACCCAGTACTTC | CATSRDSDRGLETQYF
TRBD2 | - | TRBJ2-2 | TRBV9 | TGTGCGCGGAAGTGGCGGGGGAGGGCCGGCACCGGGGAGCTGTTTTTT | CARKWRGRAGTGELFF
TRBD2 | - | TRBJ2-3 | TRBV5-1 | TGCGCCAGCAGCTTGGAAGCGGGAGGGGTAGATACGCAGTATTTT | CASSLEAGGVDTQYF
- | - | TRBJ1-5 | TRBV6-5 | TGTGCCAGCAGAGCCCAGACTAATCAGCCCCAGCATTTT | CASRAQTNQPQHF
- | - | TRBJ2-3 | TRBV7-2 | TGTGCCAGCAGTTCCTACTCCGATACGCAGTATTTT | CASSSYSDTQYF
- | - | TRBJ2-2 | TRBV11-2 | TGTGCCAGCAGCTTAGCGGGAGCGGCCGGGGAGCTGTTTTTT | CASSLAGAAGELFF
TRBD2 | - | TRBJ2-1 | TRBV5-4 | TGTGCCAGCAGCCGAAAGGGGACTAGAGCCAATGAGCAGTTCTTC | CASSRKGTRANEQFF
TRBD2 | few | TRBJ2-2 | TRBV11-2 | TGTGCCAGCAGCCCTAGCGGGGGAGGCACCGGGGAGCTGTTTTTT | CASSPSGGGTGELFF
- | - | TRBJ2-6 | TRBV5-6 | TGTGCCAGCAGCTTGATAGCTGGGGCCAACGTCCTGACTTTC | CASSLIAGANVLTF
- | once | TRBJ2-3 | TRBV5-6 | TGTGCCAGCAGCTTGACGGTGGCGAGCGGCACAGATACGCAGTATTTT | CASSLTVASGTDTQYF
TRBD1 | - | TRBJ1-5 | TRBV2 | TGTGCCAGCAGTGGGGACAGGGGGTTAGGCCCCCAGCATTTT | CASSGDRGLGPQHF
- | - | TRBJ2-7 | TRBV7-6 | TGTGCCAGCAGCCCGTGGCCTGTCTACGAGCAGTACTTC | CASSPWPVYEQYF
TRBD1 | - | TRBJ1-6 | TRBV5-4 | TGTGCCAGCAGCTCGCGAACAGGGGGAGATTCACCCCTCCACTTT | CASSSRTGGDSPLHF
- | - | TRBJ1-1 | TRBV9 | TGTGCCAGCAGCGAGGGAATGGGGGCTGTGGCTTTCTTT | CASSEGMGAVAFF
- | few | TRBJ1-6 | TRBV6-1 | TGTGCCAGCAGTGAAGGTTTTACACCCCTCCACTTT | CASSEGFTPLHF
TRBD1 | - | TRBJ1-5 | TRBV5-1 | TGCGCCAGCAGCCCCACAGGGGATAGCAATCAGCCCCAGCATTTT | CASSPTGDSNQPQHF
TRBD1 | - | TRBJ2-7 | TRBV4-1 | TGCGCCAGCAGCCTAGCGCAGGGGGCTTACGAGCAGTACTTC | CASSLAQGAYEQYF
- | few | TRBJ1-1 | TRBV2 | TGTGCCAGCAGACAGGGGAACACTGAAGCTTTCTTT | CASRQGNTEAFF
- | once | TRBJ1-1 | TRBV30 | TGTGCCTGGGATAAGGCGGCCAGCACTGAAGCTTTCTTT | CAWDKAASTEAFF
- | - | TRBJ2-3 | TRBV27 | TGTGCCAGCAGTCGGCAAGACAATACGCAGTATTTT | CASSRQDNTQYF
- | once | TRBJ2-3 | TRBV27 | TGTGCCAGCAGTTTCGGAGGGACAGATACGCAGTATTTT | CASSFGGTDTQYF
- | - | TRBJ2-1 | TRBV30 | TGTGCCTGGGGACGGACAGCGAGTGAGCAGTTCTTC | CAWGRTASEQFF
TRBD2 | - | TRBJ2-3 | TRBV9 | TGTGCCAGCAGCGTAGTACTAGCGGGGCCGGGATATACAGATACGCAGTATTTT | CASSVVLAGPGYTDTQYF
TRBD1 | - | TRBJ1-2 | TRBV6-5 | TGTGCCAGCACCCAAGGGACAGGGGGATCTTGGGGCTACACCTTC | CASTQGTGGSWGYTF
TRBD2 | once | TRBJ2-1 | TRBV6-5 | TGTGCCAGCAGTTACTCGACTAGCGGGATTAATGAGCAGTTCTTC | CASSYSTSGINEQFF
- | few | TRBJ2-4 | TRBV5-6 | TGTGCCAGCAGCTTGAGAGGTCAGGGGTTAGCAAAAAACATTCAGTACTTC | CASSLRGQGLAKNIQYF
- | few | TRBJ1-6 | TRBV19 | TGTGCCAGTAGTACCGGGACATTGTGGACACCCCTCCACTTT | CASSTGTLWTPLHF
- | - | TRBJ2-7 | TRBV19 | TGTGCCAGTAGTATCACCGGGTCCTACGAGCAGTACTTC | CASSITGSYEQYF
TRBD1 | - | TRBJ2-1 | TRBV30 | TGTGCCTGGAGTGCCGGGACAGGGACGGGTGAGCAGTTCTTC | CAWSAGTGTGEQFF
- | - | TRBJ1-5 | TRBV6-1 | TGTGCCAGCACAGGAGGGGTGGGCAATCAGCCCCAGCATTTT | CASTGGVGNQPQHF
TRBD1 | few | TRBJ2-1 | TRBV7-3 | TGTGCCAGCAGCCGCTCCAGGGGGAGTGAGCAGTTCTTC | CASSRSRGSEQFF
TRBD1 | - | TRBJ1-2 | TRBV5-6 | TGTGCCAGCAGCTTGGGAGGGGGCGGCTATGGCTACACCTTC | CASSLGGGGYGYTF
TRBD1 | - | TRBJ2-1 | TRBV5-4 | TGTGCCAGCAGCTTGGGACAGGGGAAACAGTCCTACAATGAGCAGTTCTTC | CASSLGQGKQSYNEQFF
TRBD1 | - | TRBJ2-1 | TRBV5-1 | TGCGCCAGCAGCTGGCCCGGGACAGGGCGCGATGAGCAGTTCTTC | CASSWPGTGRDEQFF
TRBD1 | - | TRBJ2-5 | TRBV18 | TGTGCCAGCTCACCATTAGGGACAGTGAGGGGAGAGACCCAGTACTTC | CASSPLGTVRGETQYF
- | few | TRBJ2-7 | TRBV27 | TGTGCCAGCAGTTTCGCAGGGGAGGGCTACGAGCAGTACTTC | CASSFAGEGYEQYF
TRBD1 | few | TRBJ2-7 | TRBV19 | TGTGCCAGTAGCCCCGGGACAGGACCCCACTACGAGCAGTACTTC | CASSPGTGPHYEQYF
TRBD1 | - | TRBJ1-1 | TRBV27 | TGTGCCAGCAGTTTAGTCCAGGGGGTCACTGAAGCTTTCTTT | CASSLVQGVTEAFF
- | - | TRBJ2-5 | TRBV25-1 | TGTGCCAGCCGGGTGGGAGAGACCCAGTACTTC | CASRVGETQYF
TRBD2 | - | TRBJ2-4 | TRBV5-1 | TGCGCCAGCAGCACCGGGGGGGCGCAAAACATTCAGTACTTC | CASSTGGAQNIQYF
- | - | TRBJ1-2 | TRBV14 | TGTGCCAGCAGTCCAAACGGGTGGAAAACCTATGGCTACACCTTC | CASSPNGWKTYGYTF
- | - | TRBJ2-7 | TRBV2 | TGTGCCAGCAGTGAGGCCAGAAGCTCCTACGAGCAGTACTTC | CASSEARSSYEQYF